The clone carrying this T cell receptor (beta chain) was recorded many times. The target antigen is unknown. The data belong to a study of regulatory T cells in long-lasting Graves disease. CDR3-region Arm-PCR and iRepertoire HTBI primers produced the TCR beta libraries. MiXCR was run by TCRdb on the multiplex PCR reads, yielding one entry per CDR3 protein. The data show about 430,000 distinct CDR3 sequences, with approximately 16% seen just once and around 7.6% held by the top ten. Sample time point: newly diagnosed GD, antithyroid drugs for less than 3 months. RNA isolated from PBMCs was used to make the TCR library. The patients were drawn from one endocrinology department in Xi'an, China. General study findings and limits: A greater number of public clonotypes (approximately 2,500) was shared by persistent patients than by new patients (around 960). The researchers studied only peripheral blood, not thyroid tissue.

The CDR3 has 12 amino acids. The germline V gene encodes CDR1 LNHDA and CDR2 SQIVND (reference sequence). Deletions cut 6 bases from V and 4 bases from J, with 9 bases between. These sequences were also reported in another study, on T cells in Graves' hyperthyroidism and ophthalmopathy. As that report states: Using the HTBI primer set, a first-round RT-PCR was run on the TCR CDR3.

V usage is TRBV19 and J usage is TRBJ1-1; no definite D call. The receptor was derived from a woman between 40 and 50 years old with Graves disease. The specimen comprised peripheral blood mononuclear cells (PBMCs), sampled at new diagnosis, from a patient treated with antithyroid drugs. CDR3 region: CASRGSGTEAFF. For the CDR3, the DNA is TGTGCCAGTAGGGGATCGGGCACTGAAGCTTTCTTT.